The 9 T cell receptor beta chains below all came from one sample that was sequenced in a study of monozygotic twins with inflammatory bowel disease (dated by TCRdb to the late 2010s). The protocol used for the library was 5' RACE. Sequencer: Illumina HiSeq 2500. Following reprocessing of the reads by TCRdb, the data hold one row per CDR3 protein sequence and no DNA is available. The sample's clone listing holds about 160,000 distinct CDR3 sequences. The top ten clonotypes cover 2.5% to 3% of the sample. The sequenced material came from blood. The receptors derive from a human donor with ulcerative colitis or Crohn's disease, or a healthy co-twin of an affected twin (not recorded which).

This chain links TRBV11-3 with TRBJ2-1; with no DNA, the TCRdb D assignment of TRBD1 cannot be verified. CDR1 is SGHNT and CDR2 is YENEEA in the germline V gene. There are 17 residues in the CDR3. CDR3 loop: CASSLEGGTVPYNEQFF.

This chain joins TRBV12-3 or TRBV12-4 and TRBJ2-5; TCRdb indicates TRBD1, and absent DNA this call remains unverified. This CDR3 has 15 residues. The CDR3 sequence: CASQKGGRFQETQYF.

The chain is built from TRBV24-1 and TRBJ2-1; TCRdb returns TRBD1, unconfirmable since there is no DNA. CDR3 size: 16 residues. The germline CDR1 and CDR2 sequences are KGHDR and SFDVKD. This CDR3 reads CATSDTTGRNYNEQFF.

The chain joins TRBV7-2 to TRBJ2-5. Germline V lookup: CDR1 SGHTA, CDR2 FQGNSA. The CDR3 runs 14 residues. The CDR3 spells CASSPSTSGETQYF.

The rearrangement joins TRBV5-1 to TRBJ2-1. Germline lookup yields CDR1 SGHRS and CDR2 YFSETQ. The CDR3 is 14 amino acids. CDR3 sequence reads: CASSLSRTVNEQFF. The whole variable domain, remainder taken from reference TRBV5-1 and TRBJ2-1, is KAGVTQTPRYLIKTRGQQVTLSCSPISGHRSVSWYQQTPGQGLQFLFEYFSETQRNKGNFPGRFSGRQFSNSRSEMNVSTLELGDSALYLCASSLSRTVNEQFFGPGTRLTVL.

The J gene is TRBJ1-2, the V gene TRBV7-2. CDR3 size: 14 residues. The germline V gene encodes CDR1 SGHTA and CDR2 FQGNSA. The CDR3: CASSLEESADGYTF.

The CDR3 sequence: CASSYVTSGRAKQFF. The V and J genes are TRBV6-2 or TRBV6-3 and TRBJ2-1; with no DNA, the TCRdb D assignment of TRBD2 cannot be verified. The CDR3 totals 15 residues. Germline CDR1 MNHEY, CDR2 SVGEGT.

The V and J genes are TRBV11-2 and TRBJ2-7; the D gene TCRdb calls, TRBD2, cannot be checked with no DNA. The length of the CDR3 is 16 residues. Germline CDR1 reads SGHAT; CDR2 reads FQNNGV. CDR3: CASSPISWTSVYEQYF.

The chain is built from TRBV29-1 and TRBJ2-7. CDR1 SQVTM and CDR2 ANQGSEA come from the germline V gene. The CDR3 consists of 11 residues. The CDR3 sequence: CSVLEVSEQYF.